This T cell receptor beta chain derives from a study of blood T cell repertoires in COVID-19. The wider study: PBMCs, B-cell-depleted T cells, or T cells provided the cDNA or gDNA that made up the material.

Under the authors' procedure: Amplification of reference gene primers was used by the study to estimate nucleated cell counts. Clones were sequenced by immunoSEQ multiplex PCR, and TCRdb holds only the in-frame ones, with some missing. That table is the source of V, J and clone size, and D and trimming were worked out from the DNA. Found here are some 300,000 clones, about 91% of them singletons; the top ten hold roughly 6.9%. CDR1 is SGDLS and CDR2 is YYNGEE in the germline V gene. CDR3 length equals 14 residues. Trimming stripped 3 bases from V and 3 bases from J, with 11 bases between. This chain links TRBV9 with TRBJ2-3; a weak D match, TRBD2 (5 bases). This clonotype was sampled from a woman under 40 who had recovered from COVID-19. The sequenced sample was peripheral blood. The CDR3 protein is CASSGERRTDTQYF. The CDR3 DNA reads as TGTGCCAGCAGCGGTGAGCGGCGTACAGATACGCAGTATTTT.